Listed here are 7 T cell receptor beta chains from one sample, sequenced in a study of blood T cell repertoires in COVID-19. This table comes from immunoSEQ multiplex PCR, and its TCRdb copy is limited to in-frame clones, with some not included. This sample has roughly 200,000 clones, with roughly 94% found just once. What was sequenced was peripheral blood. These receptors all come from a man aged 25 to 40 with COVID-19, enrolled during active disease.

The V call is TRBV3-1 (or the pseudogene TRBV3-2), the J call TRBJ2-4, with 8 nucleotides matching TRBD1. The germline V gene encodes CDR1 LGHDT and CDR2 YNNKEL (reference sequence). Trimming took 4 bases from V and 0 from J; bases not matched to a gene: 8. The CDR3 spans 17 residues. The CDR3 DNA sequence: TGTGCCAGCAGCCCCCGACAGGGGCCAATAGCCAAAAACATTCAGTACTTC. Translated, it gives CASSPRQGPIAKNIQYF.

The chain employs TRBV19 and TRBJ2-1; 7 nucleotides agree with TRBD2. J lost 0 bases, V lost 6 bases, and 8 bases had no gene match. From germline, CDR1 is LNHDA and CDR2 SQIVND (reference sequence). This CDR3 has 16 residues. CDR3 in amino acids: CASSLTTSSSYNEQFF. In nucleotides, the CDR3 is TGTGCCAGTAGCCTAACGACTAGCAGCTCCTACAATGAGCAGTTCTTC.

The V gene is TRBV12-3 or TRBV12-4, the J gene TRBJ2-5; D is perhaps TRBD2 (6 bases). V was shortened by 6 bases and J by 6 bases, with 14 bases between the two germline ends. The CDR3 spans 13 residues. The CDR3 region is CASRTTSRKTQYF. In nucleotides, the CDR3 is TGTGCCAGCAGGACTACTAGCCGGAAGACCCAGTACTTC.

CDR3 loop: CASSLQGASNQPQHF. In DNA form, the CDR3 reads TGTGCCAGCAGCTTACAAGGGGCAAGCAATCAGCCCCAGCATTTT. This chain uses TRBV7-2 with TRBJ1-5; weak D call: TRBD1 (5 bases). The CDR3 loop spans 15 amino acids. Trimming removed 2 bases from V and 1 base from J, with 9 bases in between. Germline CDR1 is SGHTA and CDR2 is FQGNSA.

In DNA, the CDR3 is TGTGCCAGCTCACCGAGGACGGACGGTCCGGGGACCATATATTTT. Encoded protein: CASSPRTDGPGTIYF. V usage is TRBV18 and J usage is TRBJ1-3; D remains unclear. Trimming pared 3 bases from V and 10 bases from J, leaving 19 bases between. Germline CDR1 and CDR2: KGHSH and LQKENI. CDR3 length: 15 amino acids.

V and J are TRBV6-1 and TRBJ2-2; D gene ambiguous. V lost 3 bases and J lost 7, with 6 bases in between. The CDR3 has 12 amino acids. Germline CDR1 MNHNS, CDR2 SASEGT. This CDR3 is CASSEAVGELFF. Written as DNA, the CDR3 is TGTGCCAGCAGTGAGGCTGTCGGGGAGCTGTTTTTT.

This chain uses TRBV6-2 or TRBV6-3 with TRBJ2-3; 7 nucleotides line up with TRBD2. This CDR3 has 14 residues. Trimming cost V 4 bases and J 2 bases; bases outside gene matches: 3. CDR1 and CDR2 from the germline V gene are MNHEY and SVGEGT. The DNA for the CDR3 is TGTGCCAGCAGTTCGGGGGACTACACAGATACGCAGTATTTT. Protein product: CASSSGDYTDTQYF.